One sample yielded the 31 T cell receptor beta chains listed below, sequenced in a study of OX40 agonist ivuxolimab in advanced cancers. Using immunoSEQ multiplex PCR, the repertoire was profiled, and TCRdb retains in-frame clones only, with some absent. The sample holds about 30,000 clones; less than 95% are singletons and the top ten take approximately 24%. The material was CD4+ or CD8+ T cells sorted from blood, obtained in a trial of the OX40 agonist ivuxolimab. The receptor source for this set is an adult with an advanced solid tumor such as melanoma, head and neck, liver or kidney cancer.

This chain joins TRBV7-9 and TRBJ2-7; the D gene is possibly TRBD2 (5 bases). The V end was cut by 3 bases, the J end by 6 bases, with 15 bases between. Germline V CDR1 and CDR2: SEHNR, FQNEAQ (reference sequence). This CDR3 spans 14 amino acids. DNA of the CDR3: TGTGCCAGCAGCTTTTTACGGACTTCCGCCGAGCAGTACTTC. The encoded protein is CASSFLRTSAEQYF.

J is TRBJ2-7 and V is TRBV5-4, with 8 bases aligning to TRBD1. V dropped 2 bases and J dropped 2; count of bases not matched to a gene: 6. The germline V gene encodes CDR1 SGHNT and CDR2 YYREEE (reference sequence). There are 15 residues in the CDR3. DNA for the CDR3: TGTGCCAGCAGCTTACCGGGACAGGTTCCCTACGAGCAGTACTTC. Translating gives CASSLPGQVPYEQYF.

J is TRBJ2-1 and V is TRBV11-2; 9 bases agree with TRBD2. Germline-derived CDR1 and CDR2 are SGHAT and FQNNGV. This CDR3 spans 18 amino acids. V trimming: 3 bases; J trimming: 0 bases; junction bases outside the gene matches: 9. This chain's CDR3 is CASSLTKYSGSSYNEQFF. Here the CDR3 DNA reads TGTGCCAGCAGCTTGACGAAATATAGCGGGAGCTCCTACAATGAGCAGTTCTTC.

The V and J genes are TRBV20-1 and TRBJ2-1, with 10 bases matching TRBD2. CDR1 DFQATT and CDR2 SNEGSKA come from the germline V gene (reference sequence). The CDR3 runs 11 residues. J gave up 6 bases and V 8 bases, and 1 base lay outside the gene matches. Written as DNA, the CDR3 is TGCAGTCTAGCGGGAGTCAATGAGCAGTTCTTC. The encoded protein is CSLAGVNEQFF.

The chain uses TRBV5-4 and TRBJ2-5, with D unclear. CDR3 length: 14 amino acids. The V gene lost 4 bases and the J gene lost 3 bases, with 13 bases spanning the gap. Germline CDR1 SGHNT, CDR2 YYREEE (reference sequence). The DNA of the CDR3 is TGTGCCAGCAGCCGGGTTACAGACAAAGAGACCCAGTACTTC. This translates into CASSRVTDKETQYF. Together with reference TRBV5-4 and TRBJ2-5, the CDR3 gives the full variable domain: ETGVTQSPTHLIKTRGQQVTLRCSSQSGHNTVSWYQQALGQGPQFIFQYYREEENGRGNFPPRFSGLQFPNYSSELNVNALELDDSALYLCASSRVTDKETQYFGPGTRLLVL.

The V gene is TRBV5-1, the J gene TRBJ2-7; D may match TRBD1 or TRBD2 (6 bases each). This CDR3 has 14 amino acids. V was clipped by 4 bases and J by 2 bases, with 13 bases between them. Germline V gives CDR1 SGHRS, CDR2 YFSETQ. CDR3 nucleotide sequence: TGCGCCAGCAGCGTGAGGGGGGACGCCTACGAGCAGTACTTC. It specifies CASSVRGDAYEQYF.

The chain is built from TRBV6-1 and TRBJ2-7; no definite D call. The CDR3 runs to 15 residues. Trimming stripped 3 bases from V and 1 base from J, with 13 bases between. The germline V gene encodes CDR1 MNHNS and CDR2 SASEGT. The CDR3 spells CASSEGPRRSYEQYF. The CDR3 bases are TGTGCCAGCAGTGAGGGCCCTCGTAGATCCTACGAGCAGTACTTC.

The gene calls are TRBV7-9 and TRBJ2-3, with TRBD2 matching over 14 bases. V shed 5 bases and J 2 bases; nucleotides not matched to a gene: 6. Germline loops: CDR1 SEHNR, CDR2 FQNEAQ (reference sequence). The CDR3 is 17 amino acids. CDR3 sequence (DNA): TGTGCCAGCAGCCAGGGACTAGCGGGGGCAAACACAGATACGCAGTATTTT. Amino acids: CASSQGLAGANTDTQYF.

For the CDR3, the DNA is TGTGCCAGCAGCCCCCGTGGGGAGCGGGACCAATACGAGCAGTACTTC. Translating gives CASSPRGERDQYEQYF. This rearrangement joins TRBV7-8 to TRBJ2-7; 7 nucleotides agree with TRBD2. This CDR3 is built from 16 residues. After removal of 5 bases from V and 4 bases from J, the junction contained 14 bases not matched to a gene. Germline lookup yields CDR1 SGHVS and CDR2 FQNEAQ.

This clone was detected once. The CDR3 DNA follows: TGTGCCAGCAGCTTACTTCCTAGCGGGAACCATGAGCAGTTCTTC. This codes for CASSLLPSGNHEQFF. This chain links TRBV7-9 with TRBJ2-1; 9 positions agree with TRBD2. CDR1 and CDR2 from the germline V gene are SEHNR and FQNEAQ (reference sequence). This CDR3 has 15 residues. The J segment lost 8 bases and the V segment lost 2 bases, leaving 7 bases of the junction unmatched. The full variable domain, with the rest looked up from reference TRBV7-9 and TRBJ2-1, is DTGVSQNPRHKITKRGQNVTFRCDPISEHNRLYWYRQTLGQGPEFLTYFQNEAQLEKSRLLSDRFSAERPKGSFSTLEIQRTEQGDSAMYLCASSLLPSGNHEQFFGPGTRLTVL.

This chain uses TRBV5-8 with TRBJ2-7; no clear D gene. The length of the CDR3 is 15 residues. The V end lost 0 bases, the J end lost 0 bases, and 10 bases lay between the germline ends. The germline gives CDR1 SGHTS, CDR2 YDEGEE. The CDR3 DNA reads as TGTGCCAGCAGCTTGGATGACGGAATCTCCTACGAGCAGTACTTC. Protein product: CASSLDDGISYEQYF.

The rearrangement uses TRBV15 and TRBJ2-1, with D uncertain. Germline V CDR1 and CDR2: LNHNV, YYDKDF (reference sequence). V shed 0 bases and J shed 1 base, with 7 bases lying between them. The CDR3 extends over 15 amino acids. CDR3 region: CATSRDKNSYNEQFF. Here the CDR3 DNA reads TGTGCCACCAGCAGAGATAAGAATTCCTACAATGAGCAGTTCTTC. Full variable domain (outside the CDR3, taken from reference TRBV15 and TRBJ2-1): DAMVIQNPRYQVTQFGKPVTLSCSQTLNHNVMYWYQQKSSQAPKLLFHYYDKDFNNEADTPDNFQSRRPNTSFCFLDIRSPGLGDTAMYLCATSRDKNSYNEQFFGPGTRLTVL.

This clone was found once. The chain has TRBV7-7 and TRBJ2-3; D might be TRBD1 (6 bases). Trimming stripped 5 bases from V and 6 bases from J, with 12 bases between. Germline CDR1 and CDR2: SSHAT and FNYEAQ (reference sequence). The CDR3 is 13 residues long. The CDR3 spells CASSPGHLDTQYF. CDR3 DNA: TGTGCCAGCAGCCCGGGACACCTCGATACGCAGTATTTT.

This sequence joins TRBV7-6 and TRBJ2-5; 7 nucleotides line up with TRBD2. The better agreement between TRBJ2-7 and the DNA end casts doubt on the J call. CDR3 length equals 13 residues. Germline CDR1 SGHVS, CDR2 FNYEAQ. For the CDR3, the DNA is TGTGCCAGCAGCTTAGGCACTAGCGACGAGCAGTACTTC. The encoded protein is CASSLGTSDEQYF.

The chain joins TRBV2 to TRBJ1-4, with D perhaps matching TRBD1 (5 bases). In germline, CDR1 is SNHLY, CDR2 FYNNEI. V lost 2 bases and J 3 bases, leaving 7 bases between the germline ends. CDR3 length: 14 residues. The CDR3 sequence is CASSEYRPNEKLFF. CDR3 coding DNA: TGTGCCAGCAGTGAATACAGGCCTAATGAAAAACTGTTTTTT.

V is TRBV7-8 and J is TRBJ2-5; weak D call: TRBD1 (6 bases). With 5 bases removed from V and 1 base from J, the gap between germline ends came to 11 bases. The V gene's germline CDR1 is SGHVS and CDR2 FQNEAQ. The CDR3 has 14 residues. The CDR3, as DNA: TGTGCCAGCAGCCTACAGGGCCTCCAAGAGACCCAGTACTTC. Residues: CASSLQGLQETQYF.

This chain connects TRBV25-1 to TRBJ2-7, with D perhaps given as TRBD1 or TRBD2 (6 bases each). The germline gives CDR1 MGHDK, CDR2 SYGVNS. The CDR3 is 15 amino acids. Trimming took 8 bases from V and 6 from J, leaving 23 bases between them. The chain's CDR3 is CASSHAGDGGGEQYF. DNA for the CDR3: TGTGCCAGCTCCCATGCAGGAGACGGGGGCGGCGAGCAGTACTTC.

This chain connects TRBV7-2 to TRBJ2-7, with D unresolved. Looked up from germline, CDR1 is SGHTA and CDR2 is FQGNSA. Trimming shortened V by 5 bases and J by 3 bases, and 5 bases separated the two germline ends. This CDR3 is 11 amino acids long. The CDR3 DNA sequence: TGTGCCAGCAGCCCGGGCTACGAGCAGTACTTC. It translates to CASSPGYEQYF.

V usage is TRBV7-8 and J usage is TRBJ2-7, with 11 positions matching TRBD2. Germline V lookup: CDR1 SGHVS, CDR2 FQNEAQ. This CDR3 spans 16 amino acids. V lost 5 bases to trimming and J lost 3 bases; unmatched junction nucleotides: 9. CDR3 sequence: CASSPPTSGRIYEQYF. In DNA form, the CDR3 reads TGTGCCAGCAGCCCCCCAACTAGCGGGAGAATCTACGAGCAGTACTTC.

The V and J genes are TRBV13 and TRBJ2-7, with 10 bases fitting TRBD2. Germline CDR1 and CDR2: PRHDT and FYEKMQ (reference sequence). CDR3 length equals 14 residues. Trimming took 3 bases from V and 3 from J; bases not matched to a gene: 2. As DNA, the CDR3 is TGTGCCAGCAGCTTGGCTAGCGGGAGCTACGAGCAGTACTTC. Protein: CASSLASGSYEQYF.

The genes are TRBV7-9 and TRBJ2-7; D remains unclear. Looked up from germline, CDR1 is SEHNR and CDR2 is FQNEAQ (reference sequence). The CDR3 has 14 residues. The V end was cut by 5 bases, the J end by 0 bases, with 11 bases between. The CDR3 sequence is CASSGRETSYEQYF. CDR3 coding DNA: TGTGCCAGCAGCGGGCGCGAAACCTCCTACGAGCAGTACTTC.

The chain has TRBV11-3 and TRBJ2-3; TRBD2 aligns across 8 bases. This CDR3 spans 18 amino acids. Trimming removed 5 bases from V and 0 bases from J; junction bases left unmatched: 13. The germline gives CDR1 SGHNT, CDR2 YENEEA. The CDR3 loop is CASSRPLPGGPSTDTQYF. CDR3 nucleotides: TGTGCCAGCAGCCGTCCCCTTCCGGGAGGGCCTAGCACAGATACGCAGTATTTT.

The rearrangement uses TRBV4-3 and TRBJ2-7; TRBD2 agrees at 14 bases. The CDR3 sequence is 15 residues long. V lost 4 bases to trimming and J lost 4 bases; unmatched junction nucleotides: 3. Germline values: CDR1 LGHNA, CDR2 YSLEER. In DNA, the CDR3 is TGCGCCAGCAGCCCGGGGACTAGCGGGGGTTACGAGCAGTACTTC. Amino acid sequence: CASSPGTSGGYEQYF.

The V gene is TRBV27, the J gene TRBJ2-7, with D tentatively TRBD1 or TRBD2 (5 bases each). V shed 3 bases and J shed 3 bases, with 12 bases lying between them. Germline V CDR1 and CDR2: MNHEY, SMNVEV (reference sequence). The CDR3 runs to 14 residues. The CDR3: CASSLGRGHYEQYF. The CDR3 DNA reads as TGTGCCAGCAGTTTGGGACGGGGCCACTACGAGCAGTACTTC.

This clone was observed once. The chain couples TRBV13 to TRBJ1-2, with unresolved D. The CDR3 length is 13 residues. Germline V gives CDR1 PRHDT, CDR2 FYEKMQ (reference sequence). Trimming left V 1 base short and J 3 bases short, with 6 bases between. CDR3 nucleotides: TGTGCCAGCAGCTTAGTGGCAGACTATGGCTACACCTTC. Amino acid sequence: CASSLVADYGYTF.

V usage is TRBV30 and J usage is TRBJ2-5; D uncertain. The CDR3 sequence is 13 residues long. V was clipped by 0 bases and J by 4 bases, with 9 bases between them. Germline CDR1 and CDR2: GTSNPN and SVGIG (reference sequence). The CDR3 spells CAWSVRGGETQYF. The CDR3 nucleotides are TGTGCCTGGAGTGTACGTGGTGGAGAGACCCAGTACTTC.

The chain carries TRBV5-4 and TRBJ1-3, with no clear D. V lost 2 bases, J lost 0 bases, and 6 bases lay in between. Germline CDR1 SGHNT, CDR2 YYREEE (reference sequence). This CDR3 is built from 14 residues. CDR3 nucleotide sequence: TGTGCCAGCAGCTTTGAGAGCTCTGGAAACACCATATATTTT. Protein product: CASSFESSGNTIYF.

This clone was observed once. CDR3: CASMWMGNEQFF. DNA for the CDR3: TGTGCCAGCATGTGGATGGGGAATGAGCAGTTCTTC. The chain couples TRBV2 to TRBJ2-1; no reliable D call. Germline values: CDR1 SNHLY, CDR2 FYNNEI. V lost 7 bases and J 7 bases, leaving 11 bases between the germline ends. The CDR3 totals 12 residues. Combining the CDR3 with reference TRBV2 and TRBJ2-1 gives the whole variable domain EPEVTQTPSHQVTQMGQEVILRCVPISNHLYFYWYRQILGQKVEFLVSFYNNEISEKSEIFDDQFSVERPDGSNFTLKIRSTKLEDSAMYFCASMWMGNEQFFGPGTRLTVL.

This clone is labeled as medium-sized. CDR3: CASSLGVRTSGPGYNEQFF. In DNA form, the CDR3 reads TGTGCCAGCAGCTTAGGCGTTCGGACTAGCGGACCAGGATACAATGAGCAGTTCTTC. The rearrangement joins TRBV11-3 to TRBJ2-1; 10 bases match TRBD2. Trimming cost V 1 base and J 4 bases; bases outside gene matches: 13. This CDR3 has 19 residues. Germline CDR1 reads SGHNT; CDR2 reads YENEEA.

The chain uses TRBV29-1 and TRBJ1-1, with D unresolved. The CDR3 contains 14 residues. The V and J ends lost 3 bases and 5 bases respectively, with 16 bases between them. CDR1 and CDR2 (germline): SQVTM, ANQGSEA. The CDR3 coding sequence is TGCAGCGTTGATAGTTGGGGAGGGCGAACTGAAGCTTTCTTT. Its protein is CSVDSWGGRTEAFF.

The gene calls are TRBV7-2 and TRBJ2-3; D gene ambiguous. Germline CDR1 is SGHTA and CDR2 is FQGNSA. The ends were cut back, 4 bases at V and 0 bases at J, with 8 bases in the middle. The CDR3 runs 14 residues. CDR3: CASSSWVSTDTQYF. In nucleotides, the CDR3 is TGTGCCAGCAGCTCTTGGGTTAGCACAGATACGCAGTATTTT. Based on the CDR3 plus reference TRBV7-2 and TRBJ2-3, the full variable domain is GAGVSQSPSNKVTEKGKDVELRCDPISGHTALYWYRQSLGQGLEFLIYFQGNSAPDKSGLPSDRFSAERTGGSVSTLTIQRTQQEDSAVYLCASSSWVSTDTQYFGPGTRLTVL.